The sample holds many counts of the clone carrying this T cell receptor beta chain. Noted time point: newly diagnosed GD, antithyroid drugs for less than 3 months. PBMC-extracted RNA yielded the TCR library. The data belong to a study of regulatory T cells in long-lasting Graves disease. CDR3-region Arm-PCR and iRepertoire HTBI primers produced the TCR beta libraries. TCRdb passed the multiplex PCR reads through MiXCR, listing each CDR3 protein once. The table includes roughly 610,000 distinct CDR3 sequences, about 16% detected once. V shed 1 base and J shed 9 bases, with 5 bases lying between them. Germline V gene sequence: CDR1 MDHEN, CDR2 SYDVKM. This CDR3 has 11 residues. These data were likewise used in another study, on T cells in Graves' hyperthyroidism and ophthalmopathy.

The origin of this receptor is a woman younger than 45 with Graves disease. This sequence joins TRBV28 and TRBJ2-3; no reliable D call. The material sequenced was peripheral blood mononuclear cells (PBMCs), taken at new diagnosis, from a patient treated with antithyroid drugs. CDR3 nucleotide sequence: TGTGCCAGCAGTTTATTGGGAACGCAGTATTTT. Encoded protein: CASSLLGTQYF.